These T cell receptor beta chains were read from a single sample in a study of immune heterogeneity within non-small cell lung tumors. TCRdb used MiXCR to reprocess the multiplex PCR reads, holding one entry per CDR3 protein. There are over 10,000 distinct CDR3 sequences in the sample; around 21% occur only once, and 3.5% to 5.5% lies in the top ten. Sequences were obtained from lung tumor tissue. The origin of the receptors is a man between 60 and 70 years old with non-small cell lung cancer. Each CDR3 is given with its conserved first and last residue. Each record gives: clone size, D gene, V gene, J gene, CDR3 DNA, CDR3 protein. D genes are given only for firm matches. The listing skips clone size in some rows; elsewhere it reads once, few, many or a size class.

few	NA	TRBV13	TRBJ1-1	TGTGCCAGCCAAGAGGGGGGGGCCATGAACACTGAAGCTTTCTTT	CASQEGGAMNTEAFF
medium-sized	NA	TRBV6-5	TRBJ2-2	TGTGCCAGCAGTTACTCGGGGGTTAACACCGGGGAGCTGTTTTTT	CASSYSGVNTGELFF
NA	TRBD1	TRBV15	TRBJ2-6	TGTGCCACCAGGACGTTTGCTGGGACAGGGGGTTCTGGGGCCAACGTCCTGACTTTC	CATRTFAGTGGSGANVLTF
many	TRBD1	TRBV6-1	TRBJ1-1	TGTGCCAGCAGTTACGGACAGGGAGTGAACACTGAAGCTTTCTTT	CASSYGQGVNTEAFF
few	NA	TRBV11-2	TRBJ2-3	TGTGCCAGCAGCCCCGGGGCAGTCACAGATACGCAGTATTTT	CASSPGAVTDTQYF
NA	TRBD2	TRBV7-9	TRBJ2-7	TGTGCCAGGAGCTACCCGGAGCGGACTAGCTCCTACGAGCAGTACTTC	CARSYPERTSSYEQYF
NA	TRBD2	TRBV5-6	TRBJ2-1	TGTGCCAGCAGCTTGTTCCTAGCGGGCTCTTACAATGAGCAGTTCTTC	CASSLFLAGSYNEQFF
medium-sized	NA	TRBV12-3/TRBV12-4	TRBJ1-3	TGTGCCAGCAGTTTGGGTTCCGGAAACACCATATATTTT	CASSLGSGNTIYF
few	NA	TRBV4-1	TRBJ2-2	TGCGCCAGCAGCCAAGATCCACAAGGGGGGGCCGGGGAGCTGTTTTTT	CASSQDPQGGAGELFF
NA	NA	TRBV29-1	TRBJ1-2	TGCAGCGCCACGGACTACTATGGCTACACCTTC	CSATDYYGYTF
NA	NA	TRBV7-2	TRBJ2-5	TGTGCCAGCAGCTCCGGACAGATCCAAGAGACCCAGTACTTC	CASSSGQIQETQYF
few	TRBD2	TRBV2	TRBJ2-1	TGTGCCAGCAGTGTGTCTAGCGGGAGGGTAGATGAGCAGTTCTTC	CASSVSSGRVDEQFF
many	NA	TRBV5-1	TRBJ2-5	TGCGCCAGCAGCGCCAATCAAGAGACCCAGTACTTC	CASSANQETQYF
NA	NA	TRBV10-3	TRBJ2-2	TGTGCCGGCCAGGACGAAAACACCGGGGAGCTGTTTTTT	CAGQDENTGELFF
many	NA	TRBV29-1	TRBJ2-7	TGCAGCGTTGAACTGCAGGGGAGGTCCTACGAGCAGTACTTC	CSVELQGRSYEQYF
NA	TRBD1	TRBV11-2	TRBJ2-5	TGTGCCAGCAGCCCGCCGGGACAGGCCACGGCCCAAGAGACCCAGTACTTC	CASSPPGQATAQETQYF
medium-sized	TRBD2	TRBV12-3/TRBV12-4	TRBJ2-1	TGTGCCAGCAGCGAGTTAGCGGGAGGGAGTAACAATGAGCAGTTCTTC	CASSELAGGSNNEQFF
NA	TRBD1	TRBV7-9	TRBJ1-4	TGTGCCAGCAGCTTATCGGGACAGGGGGTTGAAAAACTGTTTTTT	CASSLSGQGVEKLFF
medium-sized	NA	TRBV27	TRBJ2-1	TGTGCCAGCAGTTTGGATAGCCCCTACTACAATGAGCAGTTCTTC	CASSLDSPYYNEQFF
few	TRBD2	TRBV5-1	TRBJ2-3	TGCGCCAGCAGTTATTTTACTAGCGGGATGACAGATACGCAGTATTTT	CASSYFTSGMTDTQYF
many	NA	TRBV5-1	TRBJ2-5	TGCGCCAGCAGCTTACAGGGACGAGAGACCCAGTACTTC	CASSLQGRETQYF
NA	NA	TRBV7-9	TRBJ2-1	TGTGCCAGCAGCCCGGTCCTCAATGAGCAGTTCTTC	CASSPVLNEQFF
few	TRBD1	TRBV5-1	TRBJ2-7	TGCGCCAGCAGCTTGGGGGGACAGGCCTACGAGCAGTACTTC	CASSLGGQAYEQYF
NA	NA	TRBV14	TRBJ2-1	TGTGCCAGCAGCCTTCGAACCCCAACCTGGGCCAATGAGCAGTTCTTC	CASSLRTPTWANEQFF